The rows below give T cell receptor beta chains drawn from one sample of a study of naive CD8 T cells in extremely preterm neonates. The method was immunoSEQ multiplex PCR; TCRdb's version includes in-frame clones alone and lacks a portion of them. Of about 7,500 clones in the sample, 95% to 98% were seen once. Material for sequencing was naive CD8+ T cells from cord blood. These receptors originate from a newborn in good health. Both conserved end residues are part of each CDR3.

V: TRBV30
J: TRBJ1-4
CDR3: CAWMGTGDEKLFF

V: TRBV30
J: TRBJ2-1
CDR3: CAWSAGGPEQFF

V: TRBV19
J: TRBJ2-7
CDR3: CASSMGGGSYEQYF

V: TRBV11-1
J: TRBJ2-7
CDR3: CARKGDRVLEQYF

V: TRBV9
J: TRBJ2-7
CDR3: CASSPGLAGGWYEQYF

V: TRBV7-3
J: TRBJ2-3
CDR3: CASSSSGGTDTQYF

V: TRBV5-6
J: TRBJ2-2
CDR3: CASSWGRGEYTGELFF

V: TRBV7-9
J: TRBJ1-4
CDR3: CASSLGAVVNEKLFF

V: TRBV4-1
J: TRBJ2-7
CDR3: CASSHSSGGSSYEQYF

V: TRBV11-2
J: TRBJ2-3
CDR3: CASSLNPFSTDTQYF

V: TRBV4-1
J: TRBJ1-5
CDR3: CASSQGTGTWSNQPQHF

V: TRBV9
J: TRBJ1-2
CDR3: CASSGAGGNYGYTF

V: TRBV27
J: TRBJ1-6
CDR3: CASRLRGSPLHF

V: TRBV9
J: TRBJ2-3
CDR3: CASSPLPRTSGGAGTDTQYF

V: TRBV9
J: TRBJ2-3
CDR3: CASSVGNRGWTDTQYF

V: TRBV15
J: TRBJ2-1
CDR3: CATSRDRGAYNEQFF

V: TRBV27
J: TRBJ1-4
CDR3: CASSPENHNEKLFF

V: TRBV7-9
J: TRBJ1-2
CDR3: CASSLLKGQGRDGYTF

V: TRBV19
J: TRBJ1-5
CDR3: CASSRTGWEPQHF

V: TRBV4-3
J: TRBJ2-7
CDR3: CASSQDQLFYEQYF

V: TRBV9
J: TRBJ2-2
CDR3: CASSDSTGELFF

V: TRBV30
J: TRBJ2-7
CDR3: CAGGGSRFLYEQYF

V: TRBV10-2
J: TRBJ2-1
CDR3: CASTPTGLYNEQFF

V: TRBV30
J: TRBJ1-1
CDR3: CAWSAGQGPEAFF

V: TRBV10-3
J: TRBJ2-7
CDR3: CATQAAGGDSYEQYF

V: TRBV7-3
J: TRBJ2-1
CDR3: CASSSSGGANEQFF

V: TRBV11-2
J: TRBJ2-3
CDR3: CASSSSGGRDTQYF

V: TRBV7-2
J: TRBJ2-3
CDR3: CASSLQSGGAGDTQYF

V: TRBV9
J: TRBJ2-7
CDR3: CASSVATGGYEQYF

V: TRBV9
J: TRBJ1-2
CDR3: CASSGLSDRADYGYTF

V: TRBV2
J: TRBJ2-1
CDR3: CASSYASGGAGFEQFF

V: TRBV2
J: TRBJ1-5
CDR3: CASSEGRHLNQPQHF

V: TRBV6-6
J: TRBJ1-2
CDR3: CASSYSTGQLGYTF